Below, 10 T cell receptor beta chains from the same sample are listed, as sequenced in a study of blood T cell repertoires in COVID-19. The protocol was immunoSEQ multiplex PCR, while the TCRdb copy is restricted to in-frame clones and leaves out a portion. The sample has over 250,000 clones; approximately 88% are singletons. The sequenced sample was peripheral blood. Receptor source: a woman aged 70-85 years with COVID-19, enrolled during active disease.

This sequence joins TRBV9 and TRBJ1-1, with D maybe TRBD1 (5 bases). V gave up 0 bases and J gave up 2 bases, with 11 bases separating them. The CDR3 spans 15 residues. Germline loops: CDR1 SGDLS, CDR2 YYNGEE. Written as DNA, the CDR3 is TGTGCCAGCAGCGTAGGAGGGGACTATAACACTGAAGCTTTCTTT. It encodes CASSVGGDYNTEAFF.

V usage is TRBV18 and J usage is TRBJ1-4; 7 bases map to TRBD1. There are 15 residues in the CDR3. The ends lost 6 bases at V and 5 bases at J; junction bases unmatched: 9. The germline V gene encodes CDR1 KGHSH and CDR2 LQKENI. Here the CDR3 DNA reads TGTGCCAGCTCCCCTACCGGGACAGCGAATGAAAAACTGTTTTTT. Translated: CASSPTGTANEKLFF.

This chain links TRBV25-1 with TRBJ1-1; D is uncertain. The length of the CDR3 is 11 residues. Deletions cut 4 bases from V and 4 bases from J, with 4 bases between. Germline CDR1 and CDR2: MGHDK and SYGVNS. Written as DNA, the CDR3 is TGTGCCAGCAGTGCTACCACTGAAGCTTTCTTT. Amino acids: CASSATTEAFF.

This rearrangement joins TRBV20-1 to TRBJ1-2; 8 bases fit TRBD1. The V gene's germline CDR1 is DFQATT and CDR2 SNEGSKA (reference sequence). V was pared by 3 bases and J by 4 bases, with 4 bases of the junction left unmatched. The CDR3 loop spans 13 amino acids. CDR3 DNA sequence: TGCAGTGCTAGTTATCAGGGGGCCTATGGCTACACCTTC. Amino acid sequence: CSASYQGAYGYTF.

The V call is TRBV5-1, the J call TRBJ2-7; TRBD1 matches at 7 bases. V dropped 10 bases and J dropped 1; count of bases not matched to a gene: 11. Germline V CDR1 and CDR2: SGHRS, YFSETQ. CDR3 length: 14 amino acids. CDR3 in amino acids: CASNGAGGSYEQYF. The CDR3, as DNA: TGCGCCTCCAACGGGGCAGGGGGTTCCTACGAGCAGTACTTC.

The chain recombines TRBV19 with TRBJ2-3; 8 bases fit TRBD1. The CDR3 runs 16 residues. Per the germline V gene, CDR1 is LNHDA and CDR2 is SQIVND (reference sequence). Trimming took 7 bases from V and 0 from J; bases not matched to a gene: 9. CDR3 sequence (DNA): TGTGCCAGTAAAGCAGGGGGCTTCTCTAGCACAGATACGCAGTATTTT. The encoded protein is CASKAGGFSSTDTQYF.

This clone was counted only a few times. The CDR3 is CASSLGLANDEQFF. The DNA of the CDR3 is TGTGCCAGCAGCCTAGGACTAGCGAACGATGAGCAGTTCTTC. The V gene is TRBV11-3, the J gene TRBJ2-1; 9 positions agree with TRBD2. V dropped 5 bases and J dropped 8; count of bases not matched to a gene: 7. Germline lookup yields CDR1 SGHNT and CDR2 YENEEA. This CDR3 has 14 residues.

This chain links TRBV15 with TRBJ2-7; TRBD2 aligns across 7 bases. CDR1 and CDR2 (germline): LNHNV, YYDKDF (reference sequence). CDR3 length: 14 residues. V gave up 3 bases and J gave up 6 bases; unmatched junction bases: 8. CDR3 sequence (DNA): TGTGCCACCAGCAGGGCGTCCGGGGGGAGCGAGCAGTACTTC. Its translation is CATSRASGGSEQYF.

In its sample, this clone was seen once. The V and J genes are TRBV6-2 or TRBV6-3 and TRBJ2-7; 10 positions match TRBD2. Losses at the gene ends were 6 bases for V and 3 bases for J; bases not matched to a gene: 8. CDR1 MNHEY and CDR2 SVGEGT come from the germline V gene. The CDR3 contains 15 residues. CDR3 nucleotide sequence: TGTGCCAGCAGCTGGGGACTAGCGAGACTCTACGAGCAGTACTTC. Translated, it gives CASSWGLARLYEQYF.

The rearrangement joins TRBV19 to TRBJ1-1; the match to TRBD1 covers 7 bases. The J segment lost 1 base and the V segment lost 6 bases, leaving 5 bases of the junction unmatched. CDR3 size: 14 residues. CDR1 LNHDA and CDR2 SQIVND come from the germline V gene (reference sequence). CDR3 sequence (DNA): TGTGCCAGTAGAAGGGGACAGCCGAACACTGAAGCTTTCTTT. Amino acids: CASRRGQPNTEAFF.